This T cell receptor (beta chain) was recorded in a study of shared clonotypes between healthy human individuals. Study-level findings and limits: Blood was the only sampled material, and tissue repertoires likely differ.

The length of the CDR3 is 14 residues. Trimming removed 0 bases at V and 3 bases at J, with 9 bases between. Germline V gene data show CDR1 as SGDLS and CDR2 as YYNGEE. Profiled with immunoSEQ multiplex PCR; TCRdb holds only in-frame clones, not every one. The sample yields around 340,000 clones, more than 60% seen once. To note about this clone: The antigen is undetermined.

The gene calls are TRBV9 and TRBJ1-1, with TRBD1 as a possible D gene (5 bases). The origin of this receptor is a man aged 25-45 years in good health. Sequencing was performed on memory CD4+ T cells sorted from blood. Specified subset: CD45RA-negative fraction. For the CDR3, the DNA is TGTGCCAGCAGCGTAGAGGCGGGGGACACTGAAGCTTTCTTT. Protein product: CASSVEAGDTEAFF.